The 4 T cell receptor beta chains below all came from one sample that was sequenced in a study of cytomegalovirus exposure and HLA in healthy donors. PCR primers comprised 60 Vbeta and 13 Jbeta primers. TCRdb's copy holds only in-frame clones and misses some; the assay was immunoSEQ multiplex PCR. Altogether some 40,000 clones are present, 70% to 75% being singletons, with the ten largest covering about 6%. Sequenced sample: PBMCs. The source is a man younger than 40 in good health and CMV-seronegative.

V and J are TRBV7-8 and TRBJ2-7; D ambiguous. Germline V gene lookup returns CDR1 SGHVS and CDR2 FQNEAQ. CDR3 length equals 14 residues. V lost 1 base, J lost 6 bases, and 13 bases lay in between. CDR3: CASSLGRLSGEQYF. CDR3 coding DNA: TGTGCCAGCAGCTTAGGACGGCTGTCGGGCGAGCAGTACTTC.

This clone appeared a few times. This chain connects TRBV6-5 to TRBJ2-7, with TRBD2 as a possible D gene (5 bases). The CDR3 spans 13 residues. Germline assignment: CDR1 MNHEY and CDR2 SVGAGI. Trimming took off 8 bases at V and 5 bases at J, with 16 bases between the two ends. CDR3 protein: CASFGSVSDEQYF. In DNA, the CDR3 is TGTGCCAGCTTTGGGAGTGTAAGCGACGAGCAGTACTTC.

The CDR3 DNA is TGTGCCAGCAGCCCCCGGACAGGGATCGGGGAGCAGTACTTC. This gives the protein CASSPRTGIGEQYF. J is TRBJ2-7 and V is TRBV11-3; TRBD1 matches 8 bases. V lost 5 bases to trimming and J lost 7 bases; unmatched junction nucleotides: 10. Germline V CDR1 and CDR2: SGHNT, YENEEA. CDR3 length equals 14 residues.

This clone has just a few counts. J is TRBJ1-5 and V is TRBV6-5, with 7 bases identical to TRBD1. This CDR3 region has 15 residues. V was pared by 5 bases and J by 6 bases, with 10 bases of the junction left unmatched. The germline V gene has CDR1 MNHEY and CDR2 SVGAGI. This chain's CDR3 is CASSPADRVAQPQHF. CDR3 bases: TGTGCCAGCAGTCCCGCCGACAGGGTGGCTCAGCCCCAGCATTTT.